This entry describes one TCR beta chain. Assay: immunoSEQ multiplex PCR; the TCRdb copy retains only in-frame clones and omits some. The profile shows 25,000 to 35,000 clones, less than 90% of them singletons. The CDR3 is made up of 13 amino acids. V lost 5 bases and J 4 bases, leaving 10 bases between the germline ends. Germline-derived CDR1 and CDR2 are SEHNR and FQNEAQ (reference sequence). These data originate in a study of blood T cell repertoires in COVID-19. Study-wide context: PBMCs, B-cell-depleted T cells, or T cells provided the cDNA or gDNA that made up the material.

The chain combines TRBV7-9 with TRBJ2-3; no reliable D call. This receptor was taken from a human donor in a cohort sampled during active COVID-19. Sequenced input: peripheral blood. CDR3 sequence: CASSANVADTQYF. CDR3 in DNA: TGTGCCAGCAGCGCGAACGTCGCAGATACGCAGTATTTT. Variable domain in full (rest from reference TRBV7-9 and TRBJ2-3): DTGVSQNPRHKITKRGQNVTFRCDPISEHNRLYWYRQTLGQGPEFLTYFQNEAQLEKSRLLSDRFSAERPKGSFSTLEIQRTEQGDSAMYLCASSANVADTQYFGPGTRLTVL.